These 4 T cell receptor beta chains were all obtained from the same sample, sequenced in a study of blood T cell repertoires in COVID-19. Only in-frame clones appear in the TCRdb table, and some are missing; sequencing was by immunoSEQ multiplex PCR. In the table there are about 130,000 clones, over 70% of which are singletons. Sequencing was performed on peripheral blood. These receptors were taken from a man in his fifties with active COVID-19.

The chain is built from TRBV19 and TRBJ1-2; D is possibly TRBD1 (5 bases). The CDR3 is 16 amino acids. Germline-derived CDR1 and CDR2 are LNHDA and SQIVND (reference sequence). The V and J ends lost 5 bases and 3 bases respectively, with 19 bases between them. In DNA, the CDR3 is TGTGCCAGTAGTGCTCTCGGGGGAAACTGGGACTATGGCTACACCTTC. Translating it yields CASSALGGNWDYGYTF.

The sample holds many counts of this clone. The genes are TRBV10-3 and TRBJ2-3; 8 nucleotides match TRBD1. This CDR3 region has 14 residues. CDR1 ENHRY and CDR2 SYGVKD come from the germline V gene. V was pared by 8 bases and J by 0 bases, with 4 bases of the junction left unmatched. CDR3 sequence (DNA): TGTGCCATCCAGGGGGCACCTAGCACAGATACGCAGTATTTT. This encodes CAIQGAPSTDTQYF.

The chain is built from TRBV5-1 and TRBJ2-3; 12 bases fit TRBD2. Germline V lookup: CDR1 SGHRS, CDR2 YFSETQ. The length of the CDR3 is 16 residues. Trimming removed 0 bases from V and 4 bases from J; junction bases left unmatched: 3. CDR3 sequence reads: CASSLGASGGADTQYF. In nucleotides, the CDR3 is TGCGCCAGCAGCTTGGGCGCTAGCGGGGGGGCAGATACGCAGTATTTT. The entire variable domain, with the rest obtained from reference TRBV5-1 and TRBJ2-3, is as follows: KAGVTQTPRYLIKTRGQQVTLSCSPISGHRSVSWYQQTPGQGLQFLFEYFSETQRNKGNFPGRFSGRQFSNSRSEMNVSTLELGDSALYLCASSLGASGGADTQYFGPGTRLTVL.

The chain couples TRBV15 to TRBJ1-6, with 7 bases matching TRBD1. Losses at the gene ends were 0 bases for V and 0 bases for J; bases not matched to a gene: 14. Looked up from germline, CDR1 is LNHNV and CDR2 is YYDKDF (reference sequence). There are 21 residues in the CDR3. The CDR3 sequence is CATSRDPLGAGGSSYNSPLHF. The CDR3 nucleotides read TGTGCCACCAGCAGAGATCCCCTCGGGGCAGGGGGGAGCTCCTATAATTCACCCCTCCACTTT.